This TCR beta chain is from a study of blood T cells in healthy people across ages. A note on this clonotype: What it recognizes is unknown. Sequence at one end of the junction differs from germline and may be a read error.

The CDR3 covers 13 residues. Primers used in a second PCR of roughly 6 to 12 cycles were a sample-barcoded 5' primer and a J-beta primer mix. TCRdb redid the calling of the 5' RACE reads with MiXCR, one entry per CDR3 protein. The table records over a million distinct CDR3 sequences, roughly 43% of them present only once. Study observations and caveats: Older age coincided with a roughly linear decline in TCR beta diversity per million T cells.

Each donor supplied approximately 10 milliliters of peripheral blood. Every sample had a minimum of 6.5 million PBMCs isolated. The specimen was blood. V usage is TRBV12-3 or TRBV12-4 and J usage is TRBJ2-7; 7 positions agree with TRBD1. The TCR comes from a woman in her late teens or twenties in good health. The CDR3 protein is CACQGESSYEQYF. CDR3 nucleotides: TGCGCCTGCCAGGGGGAAAGCTCCTACGAGCAGTACTTC.